This T cell receptor beta chain was retrieved from a study of shared clonotypes between healthy human individuals (dated by TCRdb to about 2020). In the study overall: Three men and two women, aged 18 to 49 years, made up the cohort. Between about 0.94 and 8.9 billion PBMCs per donor were obtained by leukapheresis. For each donor, CD4 naive and CD4 memory were each run on three plates, CD8 naive on two plates, and CD8 memory on one plate. Libraries were prepared and TCR repertoires were sequenced by different laboratories using diverse techniques, in order to increase sequencing depth and limit assay-specific biases. Blood TCR repertoires of five healthy adults were deeply sequenced to estimate repertoire size and the extent of clonotype sharing between individuals. Results the study describes overall, beyond this receptor: Because the study included only a small number of donors, the genetic and exposure-history diversity represented was limited. Pairwise subsampling led to the expectation that sequencing depth would affect the degree of clonotype sharing among donors. Incomplete sequencing was indicated by rarefaction of sorted-subset datasets, despite the large sequencing depth. When several donors were compared, the shared fraction of clonotypes was roughly 4.8% for naive CD4, about 4% for naive CD8, 2% to 2.5% for memory CD4, and 0.35% to 0.5% for memory CD8. Naive subsets generally had larger estimated clonotype richness than memory subsets did. Compared with non-shared clonotypes, the clonotypes found in all four sorted-subset donors had higher generation probabilities. Sampling was restricted to blood, and TCR repertoires in tissues likely differ from the TCR repertoires found in blood.

As regards this clone: Its antigen remains unidentified. No much larger clonotype is one base removed from it; base qualities were not supplied.

The donors were healthy, HIV-negative adults who had no recently reported acute infections or vaccinations. Only Caucasian adults living in Nashville, Tennessee, USA were represented among the donors. Magnetic negative selection was used to enrich CD4+ T cells, after which naive cells were positively selected on CD45RA and the negative fraction became the memory subset. Blood was collected by leukapheresis, and PBMCs were isolated by Ficoll-Histopaque density gradient centrifugation and then cryopreserved in liquid nitrogen vapor phase. Analytical flow cytometry was used to check the purity and quantity of each magnetically sorted T cell population. Each sorted fraction had its genomic DNA isolated and then quantified by UV absorbance on a Nanodrop 2000c. For this chain, trimming is 0 bases at the V end and 9 bases at the J end, and the number of junction bases without a gene match is 5. The germline V gene sets CDR1 to SGHDT and CDR2 to YYEEEE. Counted from cysteine to phenylalanine, this CDR3 has 15 amino acids. Left in the record is the CDR3 DNA by itself, 45 bases read in frame from the first base.

Using the deep immunoSEQ assay, TCR CDR3 regions were amplified from genomic DNA by multiplex PCR. Extracted genomic DNA from each cell subset was spread evenly across all wells of several immunoSEQ 96-well plates, with each plate serving as a replicate. For sorted subsets, approximately 190 ng of genomic DNA, equivalent to roughly 33,000 T cell genomes, went into each replicate PCR. Purified libraries were quantified with a Qubit 3.0 fluorometer, sized on a Bioanalyzer 2100, and re-quantified with the KAPA Library Quantification kit. Every immunoSEQ 96-well plate was sequenced on a dedicated single-read 150-cycle Illumina NextSeq 550 flow cell. The authors' analysis ran thus. Because the immunoSEQ output held only junctional sequences and lacked quality scores, the filtering could not match the filtering applied to full-length reads. Sequences were annotated with PyIR, a Python wrapper for IgBLAST v1.9, and V/J genes and CDR3 were assigned using IMGT germline references. Reads with weak V/J assignments (E-value above 1e-6), missing CDR3, stop codons, out-of-frame junctions, or ambiguous translated residues were removed. A V3J clonotype was defined by an identical inferred V gene, J gene, and CDR3 amino acid sequence. Percentage overlap between repertoires was computed as shared unique clonotypes divided by the size of the smaller repertoire. Repertoire richness was assessed with RTK rarefaction, the Chao1 estimator, and Recon v2.1 estimates of unobserved clonotypes. Generation probabilities for all TCRbeta clonotypes obtained by the gDNA method from a few donors were computed using OLGA. TCRdb took this table from immuneACCESS and kept in-frame rearrangements with V and J called. Such tables lack part of the clones; where checked against another copy, unresolved V genes explain under half of the gap, and the rest is unexplained. V and J calls and clone size are those listed in that table; D and trimming were worked out from the DNA. The sample records around 2.5 million clones, approximately 93% of which are singletons. Of the sample, 0.36% falls within the top ten clones.

The V gene is TRBV5-6 and the J gene is TRBJ2-1; 11 nucleotides in the junction match TRBD2. The origin of this receptor is a man aged 18 to 29 in good health. Some clones in this sample may be carry-over from other donors' samples. Sequenced input: naive CD4+ T cells from PBMCs. Per the publication, the cell subset or site label means: CD45RA+ positively selected. The CDR3 amino acid sequence is: CASSLDSGRVGEQFF. The bases are TGTGCCAGCAGCTTGGATAGCGGGAGGGTGGGTGAGCAGTTCTTC.